This T cell receptor beta chain was recorded in a study of T cell responses to AZD1222 COVID-19 vaccine. Generated by immunoSEQ multiplex PCR, the TCRdb table keeps only in-frame clones and is missing some. The sample has roughly 150,000 clones; about 85% are singletons. Overall study findings and caveats: Donors in the cohort were predominantly white British and more often female, and clonal diversity was possibly underestimated.

Germline V lookup: CDR1 KGHSH, CDR2 LQKENI. V was cut by 1 base and J by 9 bases, with 7 bases left in between. CDR3 size: 12 residues. Regarding this clone: No antigen is known for it.

The TCR sequence derives from an adult who had recovered from COVID-19. The chain is built from TRBV18 and TRBJ2-1; D may match TRBD1 or TRBD2 (5 bases each). The sample consisted of peripheral blood, taken after recovery from COVID-19. The CDR3 sequence: CASSPQGTEQFF. Written as DNA, the CDR3 is TGTGCCAGCTCACCACAGGGGACTGAGCAGTTCTTC.